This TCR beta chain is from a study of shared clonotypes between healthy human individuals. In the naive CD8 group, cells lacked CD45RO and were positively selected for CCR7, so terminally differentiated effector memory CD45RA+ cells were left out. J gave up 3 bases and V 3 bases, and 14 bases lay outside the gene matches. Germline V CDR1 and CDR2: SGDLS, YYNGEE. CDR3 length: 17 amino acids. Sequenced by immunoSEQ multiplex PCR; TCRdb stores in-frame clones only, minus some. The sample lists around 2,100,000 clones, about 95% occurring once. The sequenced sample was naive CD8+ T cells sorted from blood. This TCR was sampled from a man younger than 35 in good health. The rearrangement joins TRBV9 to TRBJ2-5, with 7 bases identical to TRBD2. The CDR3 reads CASSAPGGLSAKETQYF. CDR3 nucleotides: TGTGCCAGCAGCGCCCCGGGAGGACTGAGTGCCAAAGAGACCCAGTACTTC. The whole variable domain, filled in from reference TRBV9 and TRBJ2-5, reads DSGVTQTPKHLITATGQRVTLRCSPRSGDLSVYWYQQSLDQGLQFLIQYYNGEERAKGNILERFSAQQFPDLHSELNLSSLELGDSALYFCASSAPGGLSAKETQYFGPGTRLLVL.